A selection of T cell receptor beta chains follows, all from one sample in a study of blood T cells in healthy people across ages. MiXCR, run by TCRdb on the 5' RACE reads, gives a single entry per CDR3 protein. The data hold about 730,000 distinct CDR3 sequences, with around 40% observed a single time. Sequences were obtained from blood. The source of these receptors is a woman between 55 and 75 years old in good health. CDR3s include the opening cysteine and the closing phenylalanine or tryptophan. D genes are given only for firm matches. Part of the rows lack a size; the others show once, few, many or a class for expanded clones.

>TRBV7-9|NA|NA|TRBJ2-1
CASSSSRDGSYNEQFF
TGTGCCAGCAGCTCCTCGAGAGACGGCTCCTACAATGAGCAGTTCTTC
>TRBV12-3/TRBV12-4|few|TRBD2|TRBJ2-1
CASGSSGEFNEQFF
TGTGCCAGCGGTTCTAGCGGGGAATTCAATGAGCAGTTCTTC
>TRBV6-6|NA|TRBD1|TRBJ2-7
CASCLSGTAFYEQYF
TGTGCCAGCTGCCTATCCGGGACAGCCTTCTACGAGCAGTACTTC
>TRBV12-3/TRBV12-4|many|TRBD2|TRBJ2-5
CASRLTSGETQYF
TGTGCCAGCAGGCTGACTAGCGGAGAGACCCAGTACTTC
>TRBV9|NA|TRBD1|TRBJ1-4
CASSRDSPATNEKLFF
TGTGCCAGCAGTCGGGACAGCCCTGCAACTAATGAAAAACTGTTTTTT
>TRBV6-5|NA|TRBD2|TRBJ2-1
CASQLAGGYEQFF
TGTGCCAGCCAACTAGCGGGAGGATACGAGCAGTTCTTC
>TRBV29-1|NA|NA|TRBJ1-1
CSGQRSEGFMNTEAFF
TGCAGCGGCCAAAGAAGTGAGGGGTTCATGAACACTGAAGCTTTCTTT
>TRBV7-9|few|TRBD2|TRBJ2-7
CASSPRGGGSIEQYF
TGTGCCAGCAGCCCCCGGGGGGGCGGGAGTATCGAGCAGTACTTC
>TRBV30|NA|NA|TRBJ2-7
CAWSDGTPTYEQYF
TGTGCCTGGAGTGACGGGACGCCTACCTACGAGCAGTACTTC
>TRBV3-1|few|NA|TRBJ1-1
CASSRISGRENTEAFF
TGTGCCAGCAGCCGCATCTCTGGACGGGAGAACACTGAAGCTTTCTTT
>TRBV5-5|few|NA|TRBJ2-7
CASSLGCEQYF
TGTGCCAGCAGCTTGGGATGCGAGCAGTACTTC